This T cell receptor (beta chain) derives from a study of T cell repertoires in cytomegalovirus infection. Background on the study: In public TCR beta signatures, there were indications of both CMV infection and matching HLA type.

TCRdb re-called the reads through MiXCR, storing one row per CDR3 protein. The sample has about 830,000 distinct CDR3 sequences, about 30% seen once; the top ten hold around an eighth. About this clonotype itself: What it binds is unknown.

Study-level findings and limits: Predominance within the ex vivo response was attributable to HLA-C-restricted CMV-specific TCR beta clonotypes.

Trimming stripped 3 bases from V and 3 bases from J, with 15 bases between. CDR1 is MNHNS and CDR2 is SASEGT in the germline V gene. There are 16 residues in the CDR3. The receptor was derived from a human donor in good health (CMV status not recorded). Some clones in this sample may be carry-over from other donors' samples. Sample: cultured CD8+ T cells from PBMCs, taken from culture after CMV antigen stimulation. The genes are TRBV6-1 and TRBJ1-5; D gene ambiguous. CDR3 bases: TGTGCCAGCAGTGATCATCGAGGCGGGGACAATCAGCCCCAGCATTTT. It encodes CASSDHRGGDNQPQHF.